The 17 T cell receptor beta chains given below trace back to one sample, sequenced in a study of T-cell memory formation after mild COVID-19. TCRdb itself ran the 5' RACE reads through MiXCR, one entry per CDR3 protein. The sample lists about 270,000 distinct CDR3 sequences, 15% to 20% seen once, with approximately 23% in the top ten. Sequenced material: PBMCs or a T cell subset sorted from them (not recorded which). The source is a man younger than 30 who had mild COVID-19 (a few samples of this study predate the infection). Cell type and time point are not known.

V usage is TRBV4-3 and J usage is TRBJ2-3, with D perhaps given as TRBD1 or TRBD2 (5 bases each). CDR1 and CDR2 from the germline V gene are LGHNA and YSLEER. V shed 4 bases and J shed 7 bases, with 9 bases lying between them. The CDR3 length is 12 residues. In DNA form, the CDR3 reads TGCGCCAGCAGCCTGGGGACCTATACGCAGTATTTT. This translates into CASSLGTYTQYF.

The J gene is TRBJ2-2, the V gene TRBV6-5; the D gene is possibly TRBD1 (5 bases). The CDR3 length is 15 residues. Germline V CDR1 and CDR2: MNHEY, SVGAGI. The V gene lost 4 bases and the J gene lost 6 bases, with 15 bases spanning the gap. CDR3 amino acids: CASSWYSRAAGELFF. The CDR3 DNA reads TGTGCCAGCAGTTGGTATTCCAGGGCCGCCGGGGAGCTGTTTTTT.

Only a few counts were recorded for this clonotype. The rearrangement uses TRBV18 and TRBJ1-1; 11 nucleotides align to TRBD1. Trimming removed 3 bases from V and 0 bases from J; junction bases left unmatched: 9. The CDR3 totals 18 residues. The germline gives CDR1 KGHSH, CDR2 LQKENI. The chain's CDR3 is CASSPYQDRGRLNTEAFF. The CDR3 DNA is TGTGCCAGCTCACCCTATCAGGACAGGGGGCGGCTGAACACTGAAGCTTTCTTT.

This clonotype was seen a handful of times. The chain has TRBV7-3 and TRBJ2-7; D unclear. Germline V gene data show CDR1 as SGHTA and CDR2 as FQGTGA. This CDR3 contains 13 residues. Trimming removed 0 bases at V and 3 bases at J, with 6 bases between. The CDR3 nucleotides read TGTGCCAGCAGCTTAACGGGGATCTACGAGCAGTACGTC. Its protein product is CASSLTGIYEQYV.

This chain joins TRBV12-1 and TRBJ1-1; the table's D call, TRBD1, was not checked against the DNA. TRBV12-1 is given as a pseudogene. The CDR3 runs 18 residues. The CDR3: CASSPGTGGKGMNTEAFF. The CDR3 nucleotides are TGTGCCAGCAGCCCCGGGACAGGGGGCAAGGGGATGAACACTGAAGCTTTCTTT.

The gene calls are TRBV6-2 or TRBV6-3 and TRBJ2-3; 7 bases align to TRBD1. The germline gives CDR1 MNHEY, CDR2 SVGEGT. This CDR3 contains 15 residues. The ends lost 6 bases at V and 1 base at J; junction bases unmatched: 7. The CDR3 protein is CASSPPTGGTDTQYF. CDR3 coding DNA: TGTGCCAGCAGCCCCCCTACAGGGGGCACAGATACGCAGTATTTT.

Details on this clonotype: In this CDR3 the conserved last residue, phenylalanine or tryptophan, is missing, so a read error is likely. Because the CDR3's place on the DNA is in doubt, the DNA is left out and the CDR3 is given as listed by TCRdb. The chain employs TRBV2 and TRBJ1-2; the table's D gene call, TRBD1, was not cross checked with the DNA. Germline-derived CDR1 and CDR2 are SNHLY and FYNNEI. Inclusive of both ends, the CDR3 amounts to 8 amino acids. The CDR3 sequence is CASRDRGI.

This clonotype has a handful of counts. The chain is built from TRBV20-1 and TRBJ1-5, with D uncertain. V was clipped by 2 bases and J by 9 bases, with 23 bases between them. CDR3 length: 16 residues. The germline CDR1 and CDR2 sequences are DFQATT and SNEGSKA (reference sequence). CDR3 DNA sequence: TGCAGTGCTAGACCTCAGGTCGGAGGCCTGGTGTGGCCCCAGCATTTT. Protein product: CSARPQVGGLVWPQHF.

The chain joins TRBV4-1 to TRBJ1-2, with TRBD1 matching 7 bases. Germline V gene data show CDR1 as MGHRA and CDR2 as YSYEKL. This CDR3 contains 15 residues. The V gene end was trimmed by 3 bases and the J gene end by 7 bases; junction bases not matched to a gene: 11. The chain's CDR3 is CASSQVNRGSAGYTF. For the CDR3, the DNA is TGCGCCAGCAGCCAGGTGAACAGGGGCTCTGCTGGCTACACCTTC.

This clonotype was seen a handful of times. CDR3 nucleotides: TGCAGTGCTAGGGGACTAGCGGGGCCAACTAGCACAGATACGCAGTATTTT. It is translated as CSARGLAGPTSTDTQYF. The V and J genes are TRBV20-1 and TRBJ2-3; 13 bases line up with TRBD2. This CDR3 has 17 amino acids. Unmatched junction bases numbered 6, after V lost 3 bases and J lost 0 bases. CDR1 is DFQATT and CDR2 is SNEGSKA in the germline V gene (reference sequence).

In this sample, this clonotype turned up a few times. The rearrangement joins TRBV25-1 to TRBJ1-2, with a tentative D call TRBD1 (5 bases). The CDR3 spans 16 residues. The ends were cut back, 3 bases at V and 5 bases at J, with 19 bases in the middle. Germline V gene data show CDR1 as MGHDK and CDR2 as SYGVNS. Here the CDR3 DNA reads TGTGCCAGCAGTGATTCTACGACTGGGACGTATTATGGCTACACCTTC. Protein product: CASSDSTTGTYYGYTF.

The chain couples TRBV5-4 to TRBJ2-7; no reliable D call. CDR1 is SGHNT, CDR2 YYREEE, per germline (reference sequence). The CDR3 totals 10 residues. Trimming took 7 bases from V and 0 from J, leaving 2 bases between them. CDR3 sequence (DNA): TGTGCCAGCTGCTCCTACGAGCAGTACGTC. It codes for CASCSYEQYV.

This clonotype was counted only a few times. The CDR3, as DNA: TGTGCCAGCAGAGCTAGTCGACTAGCGGGGACAGATACGCAGTATTTT. It translates to CASRASRLAGTDTQYF. This chain uses TRBV7-8 with TRBJ2-3; 11 bases fit TRBD2. Germline-derived CDR1 and CDR2 are SGHVS and FQNEAQ. V lost 6 bases to trimming and J lost 3 bases; unmatched junction nucleotides: 8. The CDR3 runs to 16 residues.

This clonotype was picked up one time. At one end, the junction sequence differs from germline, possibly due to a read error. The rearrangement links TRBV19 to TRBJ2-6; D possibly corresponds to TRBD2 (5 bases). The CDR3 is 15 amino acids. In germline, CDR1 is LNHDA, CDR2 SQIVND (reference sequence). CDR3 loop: CASSLPGFGTNVLTF. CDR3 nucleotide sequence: TGTGCCAGTAGTCTGCCGGGGTTTGGGACCAACGTCCTGACTTTC.

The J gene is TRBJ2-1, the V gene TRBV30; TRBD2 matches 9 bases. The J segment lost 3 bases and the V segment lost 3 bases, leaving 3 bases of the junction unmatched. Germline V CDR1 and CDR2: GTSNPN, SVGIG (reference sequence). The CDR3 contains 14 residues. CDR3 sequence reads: CAWRKRGVYNEQFF. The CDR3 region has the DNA TGTGCCTGGAGGAAGCGGGGGGTCTACAATGAGCAGTTCTTC.

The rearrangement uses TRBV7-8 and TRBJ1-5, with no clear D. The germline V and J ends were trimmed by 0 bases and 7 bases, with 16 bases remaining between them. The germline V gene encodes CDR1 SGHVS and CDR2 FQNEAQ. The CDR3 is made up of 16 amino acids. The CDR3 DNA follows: TGTGCCAGCAGCTTAGCGCTGGCCGGGGTTGGACAGCCCCAGCATTTT. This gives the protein CASSLALAGVGQPQHF. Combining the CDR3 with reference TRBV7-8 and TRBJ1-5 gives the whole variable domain GAGVSQSPRYKVAKRGQDVALRCDPISGHVSLFWYQQALGQGPEFLTYFQNEAQLDKSGLPSDRFFAERPEGSVSTLKIQRTQQEDSAVYLCASSLALAGVGQPQHFGDGTRLSIL.

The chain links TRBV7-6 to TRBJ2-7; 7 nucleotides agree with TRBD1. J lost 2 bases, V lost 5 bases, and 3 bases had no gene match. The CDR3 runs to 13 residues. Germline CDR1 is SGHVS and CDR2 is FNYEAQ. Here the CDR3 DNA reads TGTGCCAGCAGCACCGGGACAGCCTACGAGCAGTACTTC. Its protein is CASSTGTAYEQYF.